The clone carrying this TCR beta chain appeared many times. The data were obtained in a study of T-cell memory formation after mild COVID-19. Deletions cut 5 bases from V and 1 base from J, with 2 bases between. Germline assignment: CDR1 MGHDK and CDR2 SYGVNS. The CDR3 consists of 11 residues. TCRdb fed the 5' RACE reads into MiXCR, producing one record per CDR3 protein. There are under 300,000 distinct CDR3 sequences in the sample; around 15% occur only once, and 3.5% lies in the top ten. The receptor comes from a man between 18 and 29 years old who had mild COVID-19 (a few samples of this study predate the infection). Cell type and time point are not known. Sequenced material: PBMCs or a T cell subset sorted from them (not recorded which). The rearrangement uses TRBV25-1 and TRBJ1-1; D is ambiguous. The chain's CDR3 is CASSRNTEAFF. In DNA, the CDR3 is TGTGCCAGCAGTAGGAACACTGAAGCTTTCTTT.